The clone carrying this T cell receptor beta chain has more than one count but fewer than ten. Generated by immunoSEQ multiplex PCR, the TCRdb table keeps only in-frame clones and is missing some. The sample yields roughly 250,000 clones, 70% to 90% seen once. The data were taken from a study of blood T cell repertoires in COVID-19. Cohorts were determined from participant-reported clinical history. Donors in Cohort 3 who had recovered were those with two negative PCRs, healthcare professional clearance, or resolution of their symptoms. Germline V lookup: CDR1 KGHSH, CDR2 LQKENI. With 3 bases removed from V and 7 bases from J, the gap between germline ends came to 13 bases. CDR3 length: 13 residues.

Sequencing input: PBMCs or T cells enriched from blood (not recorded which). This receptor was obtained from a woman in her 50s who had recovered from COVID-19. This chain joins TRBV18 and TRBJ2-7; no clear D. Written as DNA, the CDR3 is TGTGCCAGCTCACCCTCGGGTCTCGGGGAGCAGTACTTC. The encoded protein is CASSPSGLGEQYF.